Presented here are 14 T cell receptor beta chains from one specimen sequenced in a study of cytomegalovirus exposure and HLA in healthy donors. Primers for the PCR totalled 60 Vbeta and 13 Jbeta. Sequencing used immunoSEQ multiplex PCR; TCRdb keeps in-frame clones, though not all of them. The sample consists of about 160,000 clones, about 88% of them appearing once. The material sequenced was PBMCs. These TCRs come from a man aged 18 to 29 in good health and CMV-seropositive.

The chain has TRBV6-5 and TRBJ1-2, with a tentative D call TRBD1 (5 bases). Germline values: CDR1 MNHEY, CDR2 SVGAGI. The CDR3 extends over 13 amino acids. V was clipped by 5 bases and J by 5 bases, with 12 bases between them. The CDR3 DNA sequence: TGTGCCAGCAGTCTCACAAGGGGTTATGGCTACACCTTC. Amino acid sequence: CASSLTRGYGYTF.

This chain links TRBV5-1 with TRBJ2-2; the match to TRBD2 covers 12 bases. The trim removed 2 bases at V and 4 bases at J, leaving 3 bases unmatched. Germline V gene lookup returns CDR1 SGHRS and CDR2 YFSETQ. There are 16 residues in the CDR3. Here the CDR3 DNA reads TGCGCCAGCAGCTTACTAGCGGGGGGCCCCACCGGGGAGCTGTTTTTT. This gives the protein CASSLLAGGPTGELFF.

The V and J genes are TRBV7-2 and TRBJ1-3; maybe TRBD1 (5 bases). This CDR3 has 15 amino acids. Trimming removed 0 bases from V and 4 bases from J, with 10 bases in between. CDR1 is SGHTA, CDR2 FQGNSA, per germline. The CDR3 DNA follows: TGTGCCAGCAGCTTAGCCGCCAGGGCGGGAAACACCATATATTTT. As protein: CASSLAARAGNTIYF.

V usage is TRBV7-2 and J usage is TRBJ2-7; no clear D. There are 15 residues in the CDR3. Germline V gene data show CDR1 as SGHTA and CDR2 as FQGNSA. Trimming took 5 bases from V and 2 from J, leaving 16 bases between them. CDR3 nucleotide sequence: TGTGCCAGCAGCCCCGCGGCAGCCGTCACCTACGAGCAGTACTTC. Translated, it gives CASSPAAAVTYEQYF. The entire variable domain, with the rest obtained from reference TRBV7-2 and TRBJ2-7, is as follows: GAGVSQSPSNKVTEKGKDVELRCDPISGHTALYWYRQSLGQGLEFLIYFQGNSAPDKSGLPSDRFSAERTGGSVSTLTIQRTQQEDSAVYLCASSPAAAVTYEQYFGPGTRLTVT.

The rearrangement uses TRBV7-2 and TRBJ2-1; 15 nucleotides line up with TRBD2. The V gene end was trimmed by 6 bases and the J gene end by 9 bases; junction bases not matched to a gene: 9. This CDR3 is 16 amino acids long. Germline lookup yields CDR1 SGHTA and CDR2 FQGNSA. Here the CDR3 reads CASSREGLAGGGEQFF. CDR3 in DNA: TGTGCCAGCAGTCGAGAGGGACTAGCGGGGGGAGGTGAGCAGTTCTTC. Based on the CDR3 plus reference TRBV7-2 and TRBJ2-1, the full variable domain is GAGVSQSPSNKVTEKGKDVELRCDPISGHTALYWYRQSLGQGLEFLIYFQGNSAPDKSGLPSDRFSAERTGGSVSTLTIQRTQQEDSAVYLCASSREGLAGGGEQFFGPGTRLTVL.

This clone was detected only a few times. The chain couples TRBV2 to TRBJ1-5; D is perhaps TRBD1 (5 bases). This CDR3 spans 13 amino acids. The V gene's germline CDR1 is SNHLY and CDR2 FYNNEI. The V and J ends lost 4 bases and 4 bases respectively, with 8 bases between them. CDR3 nucleotide sequence: TGTGCCAGCAGTGGGGGCTGGAATCAGCCCCAGCATTTT. Encoded protein: CASSGGWNQPQHF.

To note about this clone: Other DNA sequences in this specimen translate into the identical CDR3. This chain uses TRBV18 with TRBJ1-2, with unresolved D. With 6 bases removed from V and 0 bases from J, the gap between germline ends came to 5 bases. Germline V CDR1 and CDR2: KGHSH, LQKENI. This CDR3 has 12 residues. CDR3 DNA sequence: TGTGCCAGCTCGCAGGCTAACTATGGCTACACCTTC. Translated, it gives CASSQANYGYTF.

This clone showed up just once. This specimen includes other DNA sequences encoding the same CDR3. The V gene is TRBV5-1, the J gene TRBJ2-2, with D possibly TRBD1 on 6 matching bases. CDR1 SGHRS and CDR2 YFSETQ come from the germline V gene. The V and J ends lost 3 bases and 1 base respectively, with 7 bases between them. This CDR3 contains 14 residues. The chain's CDR3 is CASSWGQNTGELFF. CDR3 in DNA: TGCGCCAGCAGCTGGGGACAGAACACCGGGGAGCTGTTTTTT.

The chain carries TRBV25-1 and TRBJ1-2; TRBD1 matches at 9 bases. The CDR3 is 13 residues long. The ends lost 2 bases at V and 7 bases at J; junction bases unmatched: 2. Germline assignment: CDR1 MGHDK and CDR2 SYGVNS. The CDR3 DNA is TGTGCCAGCAGTGAAGGGACAGGGAGTGGCTACACCTTC. Protein product: CASSEGTGSGYTF.

This rearrangement joins TRBV7-2 to TRBJ1-2; 7 bases agree with TRBD1. The germline CDR1 and CDR2 sequences are SGHTA and FQGNSA. This CDR3 contains 14 residues. V trimming: 5 bases; J trimming: 7 bases; junction bases outside the gene matches: 10. CDR3 sequence: CASSPSQGERGYTF. The CDR3 bases are TGTGCCAGCAGCCCAAGTCAGGGGGAGCGTGGCTACACCTTC.

CDR3 loop: CASSLGGPEAFF. The CDR3 nucleotides are TGTGCCAGCAGCTTAGGGGGGCCTGAAGCTTTCTTT. The chain combines TRBV13 with TRBJ1-1; D may be TRBD1 (5 bases). The V end lost 0 bases, the J end lost 6 bases, and 5 bases lay between the germline ends. This CDR3 region has 12 residues. CDR1 PRHDT and CDR2 FYEKMQ come from the germline V gene (reference sequence).

The chain combines TRBV19 with TRBJ1-2; D call uncertain. V was trimmed by 2 bases and J by 6 bases, leaving 19 bases between them. Looked up from germline, CDR1 is LNHDA and CDR2 is SQIVND (reference sequence). The CDR3 runs to 16 residues. DNA of the CDR3: TGTGCCAGTAGTATAAGTTCAGGAGGGCGCGGGGATGGCTACACCTTC. Translation: CASSISSGGRGDGYTF. The variable domain in full, completed from reference TRBV19 and TRBJ1-2, reads DGGITQSPKYLFRKEGQNVTLSCEQNLNHDAMYWYRQDPGQGLRLIYYSQIVNDFQKGDIAEGYSVSREKKESFPLTVTSAQKNPTAFYLCASSISSGGRGDGYTFGSGTRLTVV.

This clone was recorded a few times. The chain links TRBV7-2 to TRBJ1-2, with D perhaps matching TRBD1 (6 bases). The CDR3 is 13 residues long. The ends were cut back, 5 bases at V and 8 bases at J, with 15 bases in the middle. Germline V gene data show CDR1 as SGHTA and CDR2 as FQGNSA. The CDR3 DNA follows: TGTGCCAGCAGCCGTGGCAGGGGAGAAGGCTACACCTTC. This gives the protein CASSRGRGEGYTF.

V and J are TRBV12-5 and TRBJ1-2; 7 bases map to TRBD1. J gave up 4 bases and V 3 bases, and 2 bases lay outside the gene matches. This CDR3 region has 13 residues. From germline, CDR1 is LGHNT and CDR2 FRNRAP. The CDR3 nucleotides read TGTGCTAGTGGTTTTGACAGGGCCTATGGCTACACCTTC. Encoded protein: CASGFDRAYGYTF.